This entry lists 13 T cell receptor beta chains sequenced from one sample in a study of T cells in Graves' hyperthyroidism and ophthalmopathy. TCR beta CDR3 regions were amplified from RNA. Primed by the HTBI set, a first-round RT-PCR was run on the TCR CDR3. TCRdb used MiXCR to reprocess the multiplex PCR reads, holding one entry per CDR3 protein. This sample has 270,000 or so distinct CDR3 sequences, with about 25% found just once. The sample taken for sequencing was blood. These receptors all come from a man between 35 and 55 years old with Graves' hyperthyroidism that later progressed to Graves' ophthalmopathy.

This clonotype was seen ten or more times. At one end the junction does not follow the germline gene, possibly because of a read error. The chain combines TRBV10-1 with TRBJ1-5; D remains unclear. CDR3 size: 13 residues. Germline assignment: CDR1 WNHNN and CDR2 SYGVQD (reference sequence). DNA for the CDR3: TGCGCCGGCAGTGAGTCGTTGAATCAGCCCCAGCATTTT. Protein: CAGSESLNQPQHF.

The gene calls are TRBV6-1 and TRBJ1-5; 7 bases are a match to TRBD1. CDR1 and CDR2 from the germline V gene are MNHNS and SASEGT. The CDR3 has 16 amino acids. Trimming removed 2 bases from V and 2 bases from J; junction bases left unmatched: 6. Written as DNA, the CDR3 is TGTGCCAGCAGTGAAAGGTCCGGGACAGGCAATCAGCCCCAGCATTTT. As protein: CASSERSGTGNQPQHF.

This clonotype occurred many times. This CDR3 reads CASSQGPAGGTEAFF. DNA of the CDR3: TGCGCCAGCAGCCAAGGTCCGGCAGGGGGCACTGAAGCTTTCTTT. V and J are TRBV4-1 and TRBJ1-1; 7 nucleotides align to TRBD1. The germline gives CDR1 MGHRA, CDR2 YSYEKL. After removal of 1 base from V and 4 bases from J, the junction contained 6 bases not matched to a gene. This CDR3 region has 15 residues.

This clonotype appeared many times. The chain is built from TRBV12-5 and TRBJ1-1; the match to TRBD1 covers 9 bases. The junction had 7 bases not matched to a gene; V was cut back by 3 bases and J by 5 bases. The germline V gene has CDR1 LGHNT and CDR2 FRNRAP. This CDR3 has 15 residues. The CDR3 reads CASGFRDRGGTEAFF. CDR3 in DNA: TGTGCTAGTGGTTTTAGAGACAGGGGGGGAACTGAAGCTTTCTTT.

Ten or more counts support this clonotype. The J gene is TRBJ1-5, the V gene TRBV18; 11 nucleotides line up with TRBD1. The V gene's germline CDR1 is KGHSH and CDR2 LQKENI. V was pared by 4 bases and J by 15 bases, with 5 bases of the junction left unmatched. The CDR3 length is 12 residues. The CDR3 region is CASSLGQGESHF. CDR3 bases: TGTGCCAGCTCACTGGGACAGGGGGAATCGCATTTT.

Ten or more counts support this clonotype. The CDR3 bases are TGTGCCATCAGTGAGCCCGGTAGGGGCTCTGGAAACACCATATATTTT. Amino acid sequence: CAISEPGRGSGNTIYF. The V gene is TRBV10-3, the J gene TRBJ1-3, with D maybe TRBD1 (5 bases). Trimming cost V 2 bases and J 0 bases, with 11 bases left between them. The CDR3 is 16 residues long. Germline CDR1 and CDR2: ENHRY and SYGVKD.

There are many counts of this clonotype. The V call is TRBV6-5, the J call TRBJ1-5, with D possibly matching TRBD1 (6 bases). Trimming cost V 4 bases and J 1 base, with 11 bases left between them. CDR3 length equals 15 residues. Looked up from germline, CDR1 is MNHEY and CDR2 is SVGAGI. CDR3 sequence (DNA): TGTGCCAGCAGTTTCCACAGGGACAGCAATCAGCCCCAGCATTTT. Protein sequence: CASSFHRDSNQPQHF.

At least ten counts were recorded for this clonotype. The chain recombines TRBV5-1 with TRBJ1-2, with 9 bases lining up with TRBD1. Germline CDR1 SGHRS, CDR2 YFSETQ. The CDR3 covers 13 residues. J gave up 8 bases and V 5 bases, and 7 bases lay outside the gene matches. CDR3 DNA: TGCGCCAGCAGTCCGGGACAGGGTAGCGGCTACACCTTC. Its protein product is CASSPGQGSGYTF.

Ten or more counts support this clonotype. The chain joins TRBV12-3 or TRBV12-4 to TRBJ2-7, with D maybe TRBD2 (6 bases). CDR3 length equals 14 residues. V dropped 6 bases and J dropped 3 bases, with 15 bases sitting between them. The chain's CDR3 is CASSKAGSLYEQYF. The CDR3 bases are TGTGCCAGCAGCAAAGCCGGGAGCCTCTACGAGCAGTACTTC.

In its sample, this clonotype was seen many times. The V and J genes are TRBV6-2 or TRBV6-3 and TRBJ2-5; D not certain. The CDR3 has 12 amino acids. The V and J ends lost 4 bases and 3 bases respectively, with 6 bases between them. Germline V lookup: CDR1 MNHEY, CDR2 SVGEGT. CDR3 DNA: TGTGCCAGCAGTTGGACCAAAGAGACCCAGTACTTC. Residues: CASSWTKETQYF.

This clonotype was counted ten times or more. V gene TRBV12-3 or TRBV12-4 combines with J gene TRBJ1-1, with a tentative D call TRBD1 (6 bases). V was trimmed by 5 bases and J by 0 bases, leaving 13 bases between them. This CDR3 has 15 amino acids. CDR3 protein: CASSTRTVMNTEAFF. The DNA of the CDR3 is TGTGCCAGCAGTACCCGGACAGTGATGAACACTGAAGCTTTCTTT.

The rearrangement uses TRBV7-8 and TRBJ2-2, with TRBD2 as a possible D gene (6 bases). Germline V gene sequence: CDR1 SGHVS, CDR2 FQNEAQ. CDR3 length: 13 residues. V was trimmed by 7 bases and J by 6 bases, leaving 12 bases between them. The CDR3 DNA follows: TGTGCCAGCAACCGGGAGCCCCCCGGGGAGCTGTTTTTT. It codes for CASNREPPGELFF.

This clonotype was seen repeatedly, ten times or more. This sequence joins TRBV15 and TRBJ2-5, with TRBD1 matching 7 bases. Unmatched junction bases numbered 10, after V lost 1 base and J lost 5 bases. The length of the CDR3 is 16 residues. Germline lookup yields CDR1 LNHNV and CDR2 YYDKDF (reference sequence). CDR3 in DNA: TGTGCCACCAGCAGAGGCAGGACAGGTGGACGGGAGACCCAGTACTTC. Amino acid sequence: CATSRGRTGGRETQYF.